This is a list of T cell receptor beta chains from one sample in a study of cytomegalovirus exposure and HLA in healthy donors. Assay: immunoSEQ multiplex PCR; the TCRdb copy retains only in-frame clones and omits some. The table shows 210,000 or so clones, with around 79% occurring only once. Sequencing used PBMCs. All receptors derive from a girl under 10 years old in good health and CMV-seronegative. Each CDR3 is given with its conserved first and last residue. Fields, in order: D gene, J gene, clone size, V gene, CDR3 protein, CDR3 DNA. The D gene is left open where the match is weak. Rows give clone size only sometimes, using once, few, many, or a class for an expanded clone.

>TRBD1|TRBJ1-2|NA|TRBV2
CASSHTGVEGYTF
TGTGCCAGCAGCCACACAGGGGTAGAAGGCTACACCTTC
>TRBD1|TRBJ2-7|NA|TRBV6-5
CASSYRGQGAYEQYF
TGTGCCAGCAGTTACCGGGGACAGGGGGCTTACGAGCAGTACTTC
>TRBD1|TRBJ1-2|NA|TRBV27
CASSSLDRDNYGYTF
TGTGCCAGCAGTTCATTGGACAGGGATAACTATGGCTACACCTTC
>TRBD2|TRBJ2-1|NA|TRBV7-8
CASSLSPAGGDLRNEQFF
TGTGCCAGCAGCTTATCCCCAGCGGGAGGCGATTTGAGAAATGAGCAGTTCTTC
>NA|TRBJ2-1|NA|TRBV4-1
CASSHGTLEQFF
TGCGCCAGCAGCCACGGGACTTTAGAGCAGTTCTTC
>TRBD1|TRBJ1-1|few|TRBV19
CASSIAGQGLNTEAFF
TGTGCCAGTAGTATAGCTGGACAGGGACTGAACACTGAAGCTTTCTTT
>TRBD1|TRBJ2-7|few|TRBV5-1
CASRQDRGTSYEQYF
TGCGCCAGCAGACAGGACAGGGGAACATCCTACGAGCAGTACTTC
>NA|TRBJ2-3|NA|TRBV5-1
CASSLGERTDTQYF
TGCGCCAGCAGCTTGGGCGAGAGAACAGATACGCAGTATTTT
>NA|TRBJ1-1|NA|TRBV2
CASTEPEVLHAFF
TGTGCCAGCACCGAACCGGAGGTGTTACACGCTTTCTTT
>TRBD2|TRBJ2-5|few|TRBV4-1
CASSPSSGRAGETQYF
TGCGCCAGCAGCCCCTCTAGCGGGAGGGCGGGGGAGACCCAGTACTTC
>NA|TRBJ2-7|NA|TRBV5-6
CASSFPRRGYEQYF
TGTGCCAGCAGCTTCCCCCGAAGGGGCTACGAGCAGTACTTC
>TRBD2|TRBJ2-3|NA|TRBV5-8
CASSRSGPASGRGTQYF
TGTGCCAGCAGCCGCTCTGGGCCGGCTAGCGGGAGGGGTACGCAGTATTTT
>TRBD1|TRBJ1-1|NA|TRBV10-3
CAISAEGATEAFF
TGTGCCATCAGTGCAGAGGGGGCCACTGAAGCTTTCTTT
>TRBD1|TRBJ2-4|NA|TRBV9
CASSAEGQGGNIQYF
TGTGCCAGCAGCGCGGAGGGACAGGGGGGAAACATTCAGTACTTC
>TRBD1|TRBJ2-7|NA|TRBV14
CASSRGTGVYYEQYF
TGTGCCAGCAGCCGAGGGACAGGGGTTTACTACGAGCAGTACTTC
>NA|TRBJ2-5|NA|TRBV27
CASSLLGTLETQYF
TGTGCCAGCAGTTTATTGGGGACTTTAGAGACCCAGTACTTC
>NA|TRBJ2-6|NA|TRBV5-1
CASSLDGGSSGANVLTF
TGCGCCAGCAGCTTGGACGGAGGAAGCTCTGGGGCCAACGTCCTGACTTTC
>NA|TRBJ2-3|NA|TRBV6-5
CASTEPPVSTDTQYF
TGTGCCAGCACCGAACCGCCAGTTAGCACAGATACGCAGTATTTT
>NA|TRBJ2-5|once|TRBV29-1
CSVDGRGRETQYF
TGCAGCGTTGACGGCAGGGGACGAGAGACCCAGTACTTC
>NA|TRBJ2-1|NA|TRBV2
CASSAPWVGAFNEQFF
TGTGCCAGCAGTGCTCCCTGGGTCGGAGCGTTCAATGAGCAGTTCTTC
>NA|TRBJ2-3|NA|TRBV6-5
CASSSSLRRGNTQYF
TGTGCCAGCAGCTCTTCCCTACGGAGGGGTAATACGCAGTATTTT
>TRBD1|TRBJ1-1|NA|TRBV4-1
CASSQGPGGSSEAFF
TGCGCCAGCAGCCAAGGGCCAGGGGGCAGTTCAGAAGCTTTCTTT